The rows below give T cell receptor beta chains drawn from one sample of a study of cytomegalovirus exposure and HLA in healthy donors. The table came from immunoSEQ multiplex PCR; TCRdb's copy has only in-frame clones and leaves some out. The sample consists of under 150,000 clones, 82% of them appearing once. Sequencing used PBMCs. Source of these receptors: a male donor in good health and CMV-seronegative. The CDR3 runs from the conserved cysteine through the conserved F or W. D genes are given only for firm matches. Where a row states a size, it is once, few, many or the class of an expanded clone; other rows omit it.

V gene: TRBV7-2; CDR3 length: 14; clone size: -; D gene: -; J gene: TRBJ1-1; CDR3 protein: CASSLAGGGTEAFF; CDR3 DNA: TGTGCCAGCAGCTTAGCGGGCGGAGGGACTGAAGCTTTCTTT
V gene: TRBV5-1; CDR3 length: 14; clone size: -; D gene: -; J gene: TRBJ1-1; CDR3 protein: CASRSETANTEAFF; CDR3 DNA: TGCGCCAGCAGATCGGAGACAGCCAACACTGAAGCTTTCTTT
V gene: TRBV2; CDR3 length: 15; clone size: -; D gene: -; J gene: TRBJ2-7; CDR3 protein: CASSQGTRASYEQYF; CDR3 DNA: TGTGCCAGCAGTCAGGGGACCCGTGCATCCTACGAGCAGTACTTC
V gene: TRBV27; CDR3 length: 16; clone size: -; D gene: -; J gene: TRBJ1-1; CDR3 protein: CASSYSAGEKNTEAFF; CDR3 DNA: TGTGCCAGCAGTTATTCCGCCGGTGAAAAGAACACTGAAGCTTTCTTT
V gene: TRBV27; CDR3 length: 13; clone size: -; D gene: -; J gene: TRBJ2-1; CDR3 protein: CASGRDSYNEQFF; CDR3 DNA: TGTGCCAGCGGCAGGGACTCCTACAATGAGCAGTTCTTC
V gene: TRBV10-3; CDR3 length: 14; clone size: once; D gene: TRBD2; J gene: TRBJ2-7; CDR3 protein: CAISDPGLAGGEYF; CDR3 DNA: TGTGCCATCAGTGACCCGGGACTAGCGGGAGGGGAGTACTTC
V gene: TRBV9; CDR3 length: 15; clone size: -; D gene: TRBD1; J gene: TRBJ2-7; CDR3 protein: CASSATGTESYEQYF; CDR3 DNA: TGTGCCAGCAGCGCCACCGGGACAGAGTCCTACGAGCAGTACTTC
V gene: TRBV28; CDR3 length: 14; clone size: -; D gene: TRBD2; J gene: TRBJ2-3; CDR3 protein: CAEGLAGDTDTQYF; CDR3 DNA: TGTGCCGAAGGTCTAGCGGGAGACACAGATACGCAGTATTTT
V gene: TRBV5-1; CDR3 length: 17; clone size: few; D gene: -; J gene: TRBJ2-3; CDR3 protein: CASSLEKGGASNGAQYF; CDR3 DNA: TGCGCCAGCAGCTTGGAAAAAGGCGGGGCGTCTAATGGAGCGCAGTATTTT
V gene: TRBV7-2; CDR3 length: 14; clone size: -; D gene: -; J gene: TRBJ2-7; CDR3 protein: CASSLGWQTYEQYF; CDR3 DNA: TGTGCCAGCAGCTTAGGGTGGCAAACCTACGAGCAGTACTTC
V gene: TRBV10-3; CDR3 length: 16; clone size: -; D gene: TRBD2; J gene: TRBJ2-1; CDR3 protein: CAPVGGGGPTYNEQFF; CDR3 DNA: TGTGCCCCAGTGGGGGGGGGAGGCCCTACCTACAATGAGCAGTTCTTC